Each of the 24 T cell receptor beta chains below was sequenced from the same sample in a study of shared clonotypes between healthy human individuals. Libraries were prepared by immunoSEQ multiplex PCR; TCRdb keeps only in-frame clonotypes and omits some of them. This repertoire shows about 610,000 clones, about 96% found once; its top ten account for 0.057%. What was sequenced was naive CD4+ T cells sorted from blood. The subset denotes: CD45RA+ positively selected. The receptors originated from a woman in her 30s in good health.

This rearrangement joins TRBV19 to TRBJ2-5; 8 bases line up with TRBD2. V lost 7 bases, J lost 2 bases, and 9 bases stayed unmatched. CDR1 is LNHDA, CDR2 SQIVND, per germline (reference sequence). This CDR3 comprises 15 residues. The CDR3 spells CASTGRGGGQETQYF. In nucleotides, the CDR3 is TGTGCCAGTACCGGACGGGGGGGAGGACAAGAGACCCAGTACTTC.

The chain employs TRBV28 and TRBJ1-1; 10 positions match TRBD1. The CDR3 spans 15 residues. Germline CDR1 reads MDHEN; CDR2 reads SYDVKM. V lost 3 bases to trimming and J lost 10 bases; unmatched junction nucleotides: 11. CDR3 loop: CASSFPPTGGEGAFF. The CDR3 nucleotides are TGTGCCAGCAGTTTCCCCCCGACAGGGGGCGAAGGAGCTTTCTTT.

The J gene is TRBJ2-7, the V gene TRBV18; 8 positions match TRBD1. The CDR3 is 14 amino acids. Germline CDR1 reads KGHSH; CDR2 reads LQKENI. V lost 7 bases and J lost 6; bases outside the gene matches: 11. In DNA form, the CDR3 reads TGTGCCAGCTTTGCGGACAGGGTCCCCCGCGAGCAGTACTTC. Translation: CASFADRVPREQYF.

V usage is TRBV5-1 and J usage is TRBJ1-4; D ambiguous. CDR3 length: 15 amino acids. Looked up from germline, CDR1 is SGHRS and CDR2 is YFSETQ. The V end was cut by 0 bases, the J end by 3 bases, with 9 bases between. CDR3 DNA: TGCGCCAGCAGCTTGGTAGAGGGTGCTAATGAAAAACTGTTTTTT. It codes for CASSLVEGANEKLFF.

The chain employs TRBV23-1 and TRBJ2-3; no reliable D call. TRBV23-1 is an ORF, and what it does is uncertain. The CDR3 extends over 15 amino acids. With 0 bases removed from V and 4 bases from J, the gap between germline ends came to 11 bases. In DNA, the CDR3 is TGCGCCAGCAGTCAATCGTGGGGAATAGCAGATACGCAGTATTTT. This translates into CASSQSWGIADTQYF.

CDR3 amino acids: CASSEQGSKNIQYF. The CDR3 DNA reads TGTGCCAGCAGCGAACAGGGGTCCAAAAACATTCAGTACTTC. V gene TRBV9 combines with J gene TRBJ2-4, with 7 positions matching TRBD1. This CDR3 is built from 14 residues. The V gene end was trimmed by 3 bases and the J gene end by 2 bases; junction bases not matched to a gene: 2. The germline V gene encodes CDR1 SGDLS and CDR2 YYNGEE.

V and J are TRBV9 and TRBJ2-1; 7 bases agree with TRBD1. After removal of 4 bases from V and 4 bases from J, the junction contained 8 bases not matched to a gene. Germline V gene sequence: CDR1 SGDLS, CDR2 YYNGEE. The CDR3 runs 15 residues. The CDR3 region has the DNA TGTGCCAGCAGCACCCGACAGGGAGCATACAATGAGCAGTTCTTC. Translated, it gives CASSTRQGAYNEQFF.

The rearrangement joins TRBV18 to TRBJ2-7; the D is unclear. Germline V gene sequence: CDR1 KGHSH, CDR2 LQKENI. The CDR3 runs to 13 residues. Deletions cut 2 bases from V and 4 bases from J, with 9 bases between. The CDR3 protein is CASSPEVNYEQYF. CDR3 sequence (DNA): TGTGCCAGCTCACCAGAGGTAAATTACGAGCAGTACTTC.

V gene TRBV10-1 combines with J gene TRBJ1-1, with 7 bases that match TRBD1. J gave up 8 bases and V 3 bases, and 6 bases lay outside the gene matches. The CDR3 sequence is 13 residues long. From germline, CDR1 is WNHNN and CDR2 SYGVQD (reference sequence). The CDR3 region has the DNA TGCGCCAGCAGTGACAACCGGGACAGAGAAGCTTTCTTT. It encodes CASSDNRDREAFF.

The chain couples TRBV7-8 to TRBJ1-1, with TRBD1 matching 8 bases. Germline V lookup: CDR1 SGHVS, CDR2 FQNEAQ. J was trimmed by 7 bases and V by 1 base; bases with no gene match: 5. This CDR3 is built from 14 residues. CDR3 in DNA: TGTGCCAGCAGCTTAGTTGGACAGGGAAGTGAAGCTTTCTTT. Translated: CASSLVGQGSEAFF.

This chain links TRBV6-6 with TRBJ2-7; D unclear. Trimming shortened V by 6 bases and J by 3 bases, and 9 bases separated the two germline ends. Germline values: CDR1 MNHNY, CDR2 SVGAGI (reference sequence). The CDR3 is made up of 12 amino acids. CDR3 DNA: TGTGCCAGCAGCCGAGGCAACTACGAGCAGTACTTC. Translation gives CASSRGNYEQYF.

The chain carries TRBV7-3 and TRBJ1-2; no firm D call. Trimming removed 5 bases at V and 0 bases at J, with 7 bases between. Germline-derived CDR1 and CDR2 are SGHTA and FQGTGA. The CDR3 loop spans 13 amino acids. This CDR3 is CASSETSNYGYTF. In DNA form, the CDR3 reads TGTGCCAGCAGCGAGACATCTAACTATGGCTACACCTTC.

The table lists this clone with a count of one. This chain connects TRBV7-3 to TRBJ2-1; weak D call: TRBD2 (6 bases). Trimming stripped 1 base from V and 4 bases from J, with 11 bases between. Germline CDR1 and CDR2: SGHTA and FQGTGA. CDR3 size: 15 residues. In DNA, the CDR3 is TGTGCCAGCAGCTTAAATACTGGAGGGTACAATGAGCAGTTCTTC. Encoded protein: CASSLNTGGYNEQFF.

The V gene is TRBV2, the J gene TRBJ2-5, with 7 bases matching TRBD1. The CDR3 is 14 amino acids. The V and J ends lost 2 bases and 4 bases, in that order; junction bases with no gene match: 4. Germline V gene sequence: CDR1 SNHLY, CDR2 FYNNEI. The CDR3: CASSELRQGETQYF. The CDR3 nucleotides are TGTGCCAGCAGTGAACTTCGACAGGGAGAGACCCAGTACTTC. The complete variable domain, with remaining parts taken from reference TRBV2 and TRBJ2-5, reads EPEVTQTPSHQVTQMGQEVILRCVPISNHLYFYWYRQILGQKVEFLVSFYNNEISEKSEIFDDQFSVERPDGSNFTLKIRSTKLEDSAMYFCASSELRQGETQYFGPGTRLLVL.

The J gene is TRBJ1-3, the V gene TRBV6-4; D uncertain. The CDR3 length is 15 residues. V dropped 3 bases and J dropped 4 bases, with 13 bases sitting between them. Germline lookup yields CDR1 MRHNA and CDR2 SNTAGT. The CDR3 DNA follows: TGTGCCAGCAGTGAAGCTTGGACGGTAGGAAACACCATATATTTT. The encoded protein is CASSEAWTVGNTIYF.

The chain employs TRBV18 and TRBJ2-7, with 9 positions matching TRBD2. The CDR3 consists of 18 residues. V dropped 1 base and J dropped 8; count of bases not matched to a gene: 18. Germline V lookup: CDR1 KGHSH, CDR2 LQKENI. CDR3 in amino acids: CASSPQEGIAGVLAKQYF. The CDR3 region has the DNA TGTGCCAGCTCACCACAGGAGGGTATAGCGGGAGTTTTGGCGAAGCAGTACTTC.

This sequence joins TRBV2 and TRBJ2-3; 10 bases agree with TRBD2. The length of the CDR3 is 15 residues. Germline CDR1 SNHLY, CDR2 FYNNEI. V lost 6 bases to trimming and J lost 4 bases; unmatched junction nucleotides: 7. CDR3 bases: TGTGCCAGCAGAGGACTAGCGGAGGGCGCAGATACGCAGTATTTT. Its translation: CASRGLAEGADTQYF.

In DNA, the CDR3 is TGTGCCAGCTCACCTACACCGACGAACTACGAGCAGTACTTC. This gives the protein CASSPTPTNYEQYF. The chain has TRBV18 and TRBJ2-7; D is undetermined. The CDR3 is 14 residues long. Germline CDR1 reads KGHSH; CDR2 reads LQKENI. V was clipped by 3 bases and J by 3 bases, with 12 bases between them. The variable domain in full, with the rest retrieved from reference TRBV18 and TRBJ2-7, is NAGVMQNPRHLVRRRGQEARLRCSPMKGHSHVYWYRQLPEEGLKFMVYLQKENIIDESGMPKERFSAEFPKEGPSILRIQQVVRGDSAAYFCASSPTPTNYEQYFGPGTRLTVT.

The genes are TRBV19 and TRBJ1-2; D gene unclear. Trimming pared 5 bases from V and 2 bases from J, leaving 9 bases between. CDR3 length: 13 residues. CDR1 is LNHDA and CDR2 is SQIVND in the germline V gene (reference sequence). The CDR3 DNA sequence: TGTGCCAGTAGTCTCGACCGAAACTATGGCTACACCTTC. This codes for CASSLDRNYGYTF.

The chain joins TRBV7-9 to TRBJ2-1; D is possibly TRBD2 (6 bases). CDR3 length: 13 amino acids. Germline V gene lookup returns CDR1 SEHNR and CDR2 FQNEAQ (reference sequence). V lost 5 bases and J 6 bases, leaving 11 bases between the germline ends. CDR3 DNA sequence: TGTGCCAGCAGCCAAGGGAGGTCCAATGAGCAGTTCTTC. The encoded protein is CASSQGRSNEQFF.

The chain links TRBV28 to TRBJ2-7; 11 bases align to TRBD2. The V gene end was trimmed by 4 bases and the J gene end by 0 bases; junction bases not matched to a gene: 2. This CDR3 is 15 amino acids long. Germline lookup yields CDR1 MDHEN and CDR2 SYDVKM. In nucleotides, the CDR3 is TGTGCCAGCAGTTACGGGACTAGCGGCTCCTACGAGCAGTACTTC. It specifies CASSYGTSGSYEQYF.

The rearrangement links TRBV11-2 to TRBJ2-1, with D possibly matching TRBD1 (6 bases). From germline, CDR1 is SGHAT and CDR2 FQNNGV. The CDR3 loop spans 16 amino acids. The ends were cut back, 5 bases at V and 4 bases at J, with 18 bases in the middle. CDR3 protein: CASSHSRGREYNEQFF. In DNA, the CDR3 is TGTGCCAGCAGCCACTCCAGGGGAAGGGAATACAATGAGCAGTTCTTC.

The chain is built from TRBV28 and TRBJ2-5; maybe TRBD2 (6 bases). The CDR3 runs 14 residues. Trimming removed 8 bases from V and 5 bases from J, with 18 bases in between. Germline CDR1 MDHEN, CDR2 SYDVKM. CDR3 sequence reads: CASATLSGRETQYF. In nucleotides, the CDR3 is TGTGCCAGCGCCACACTCAGCGGGCGGGAGACCCAGTACTTC.

This chain links TRBV5-1 with TRBJ2-1; possibly TRBD1 for D (5 bases). Per germline, CDR1 SGHRS and CDR2 YFSETQ. This CDR3 spans 14 amino acids. V lost 0 bases and J lost 8, with 12 bases in between. The CDR3 loop reads CASSLAARGDEQFF. The DNA of the CDR3 is TGCGCCAGCAGCTTGGCTGCTAGGGGCGATGAGCAGTTCTTC.